This TCR beta chain came from a study of a mutant IDH1 vaccine in newly diagnosed glioma. On this clone: Its cognate antigen is unknown.

Time point of the sample: week 47, end of study. Alongside topical imiquimod, each dose of vaccine comprised 300 ug of mutant IDH1 20-mer peptide. Clones were sequenced by immunoSEQ multiplex PCR, and TCRdb holds only the in-frame ones, with some missing. This table holds around 50,000 clones, roughly 83% found once. CDR3 length equals 15 residues. Looked up from germline, CDR1 is SGHDT and CDR2 is YYEEEE. V shed 0 bases, J shed 4 bases, and the junction held 7 bases outside the gene matches. V and J are TRBV5-6 and TRBJ2-7; TRBD2 aligns across 7 bases. The source is a woman aged 25 to 39 with glioma. Some clones in this sample may be carry-over from other donors' samples. The specimen was PBMCs, collected from a glioma patient whose treatment included an IDH1 peptide vaccine. The CDR3 DNA is TGTGCCAGCAGCTTGGAGCCTGGGGAGGGGTACGAGCAGTACTTC. It specifies CASSLEPGEGYEQYF.